This T cell receptor (beta chain) was captured in a study of PD-1 blockade in mismatch repair-deficient tumors. In the study overall: Patients had some twelve mismatch repair-deficient cancer types, all previously treated and progressing.

TCR sequencing covered a few patients who responded to pembrolizumab. About this clone itself: Its antigen is as yet unknown.

The protocol was immunoSEQ multiplex PCR, while the TCRdb copy is restricted to in-frame clones and leaves out a portion. Here the sample spans around 120,000 clones, approximately 91% being singletons. Germline CDR1 and CDR2: LNHDA and SQIVND (reference sequence). The CDR3 loop spans 13 amino acids. The germline V and J ends were trimmed by 6 bases and 1 base, with 9 bases remaining between them. Study-wide results and caveats: After pembrolizumab, tumor-resident clones rose rapidly, then generally contracted before radiologic responses.

The source is an adult with mismatch repair-deficient cancer. The V and J genes are TRBV19 and TRBJ1-1, with D unclear. Sequenced material: peripheral blood, taken approximately 69 weeks after starting pembrolizumab. CDR3 nucleotides: TGTGCCAGTAGACGGCAGGCGAACACTGAAGCTTTCTTT. Encoded protein: CASRRQANTEAFF.